This T cell receptor (beta chain) was retrieved from a study of monozygotic twins with inflammatory bowel disease. Two nested PCRs, approximately 16 and 9 cycles, amplified TCRalpha and TCRbeta cDNA. For each CDR3 protein, TCRdb gives one entry from its re-call of the 5' RACE reads, without DNA. This sample contains around 140,000 distinct CDR3 sequences. Germline lookup yields CDR1 SNHLY and CDR2 FYNNEI. This CDR3 region has 12 residues. The chain combines TRBV2 with TRBJ1-1. The sequenced material came from blood. This TCR derives from a human donor with ulcerative colitis or Crohn's disease, or a healthy co-twin of an affected twin (not recorded which). CDR3 sequence: CASSEAGFEAFF.